Listed below are T cell receptor beta chains from one sample, sequenced in a study of blood T cells in healthy people across ages. TCRdb redid the calling of the 5' RACE reads with MiXCR, one entry per CDR3 protein. The top ten clones hold approximately 2% of a sample with about 2 million distinct CDR3 sequences, about 50% of them seen once. Sequenced input: blood. These receptor sequences come from a woman in her thirties or forties in good health. Each CDR3 is given with its conserved first and last residue. The order of the fields is V gene, CDR3 length, J gene, D gene, clone size, CDR3 DNA, CDR3 protein. The D gene is left open where the match is weak. Expanded clones are given a class, and other clones once, few, many or no size at all.

TRBV6-5	14	TRBJ2-5	NA	many	TGTGCCAGCAGTTACTCGGAACTGCAAGAGACCCAGTACTTC	CASSYSELQETQYF
TRBV6-5	12	TRBJ1-2	TRBD1	few	TGTGCCAGCAGTTACTCGGGACAGGGGCACACCTTC	CASSYSGQGHTF
TRBV29-1	14	TRBJ2-6	NA	many	TGCAGCGTTAAGGGGGGCTCTGGGGCCAACGTCCTGACTTTC	CSVKGGSGANVLTF
TRBV12-3/TRBV12-4	12	TRBJ2-7	NA	many	TGTGCCAGCAGTTACGGAGGGTTCGAGCAGTACTTC	CASSYGGFEQYF
TRBV2	22	TRBJ2-6	TRBD2	NA	TGTGCCAGCAGTGTTCCGGGGACTAGCGGTTCCAGAATCTACTCTGGGGCCAACGTCCTGACTTTC	CASSVPGTSGSRIYSGANVLTF
TRBV14	15	TRBJ2-1	NA	NA	TGTGCCAGCAGCCAAGCCGGGGACCGCTACAATGAGCAGTTCTTC	CASSQAGDRYNEQFF
TRBV20-1	15	TRBJ2-5	TRBD2	NA	TGCAGTGCTAGAAGGCTAGTAGCGGGGGAGGATCAGCAGTACTTC	CSARRLVAGEDQQYF
TRBV29-1	18	TRBJ2-1	TRBD1	NA	TGCAGCGGGGTCGGGACAGCAGGCCCGGAGACCCCCTACAATGAGCAGTTCTTC	CSGVGTAGPETPYNEQFF
TRBV27	15	TRBJ2-3	NA	NA	TGTGCCAGCAGTTTGCAGGGAATGGGCACAGATACGCAGTATTTT	CASSLQGMGTDTQYF
TRBV7-2	17	TRBJ2-1	TRBD2	NA	TGTGCCAGCAGTCTAGGGTCCCTAGCGGCGTTCTACAATGAGCAGTTCTTC	CASSLGSLAAFYNEQFF
TRBV20-1	13	TRBJ2-1	NA	once	TGCAGTGCTCGGGGAGCGGGCTTCGATGAGCAGTTCTTC	CSARGAGFDEQFF
TRBV6-2/TRBV6-3	14	TRBJ2-4	TRBD2	NA	TGTGCCAGCAGTAGACTAGCGCGGCGGGACATTCAGTACTTC	CASSRLARRDIQYF
TRBV7-2	14	TRBJ2-3	TRBD2	NA	TGTGCCAGCAACCAAGCGGGGGGGCCGGATACGCAGTATTTT	CASNQAGGPDTQYF
TRBV27	17	TRBJ2-6	NA	NA	TGTGCCAGCAGTTTAGACTTACCGAGCTCTGGGGCCAACGTCCTGACTTTC	CASSLDLPSSGANVLTF
TRBV20-1	16	TRBJ2-5	NA	NA	TGCAGTGCTGGAGATGGGAGGGGGTCTAACCAAGAGACCCAGTACTTC	CSAGDGRGSNQETQYF
TRBV4-1	14	TRBJ1-2	NA	NA	TGCGCCAGCAGCCAAGTTGGAAAACAGTGCGGCTACACCTTC	CASSQVGKQCGYTF
TRBV4-3	17	TRBJ2-7	TRBD1	once	TGCGCCAGCAGCCAAGGACATGTCGGGACAGGGGGCTCCGAGCAGTACTTC	CASSQGHVGTGGSEQYF
TRBV20-1	11	TRBJ2-5	NA	few	TGCAGCGGACGCTATGTAGAGACCCAGTACTTC	CSGRYVETQYF
TRBV7-2	17	TRBJ2-3	TRBD2	NA	TGTGCCAGCAGCAAGGGACTAGCGGGGTCTAGCACAGATACGCAGTATTTT	CASSKGLAGSSTDTQYF
TRBV5-1	16	TRBJ2-5	TRBD2	NA	TGCGCCAGCAGCTTGGGATCTAGCGGGGGAAGGGAGACCCAGTACTTC	CASSLGSSGGRETQYF
TRBV28	14	TRBJ1-2	NA	NA	TGTGCCAGCAGTTCCGTTACAGGCCACTATGGCTACACCTTC	CASSSVTGHYGYTF
TRBV28	15	TRBJ2-5	TRBD1	NA	TGTGCCAGCACAACAGCCGACAGGGGGCTAGAGACCCAGTACTTC	CASTTADRGLETQYF
TRBV6-6	15	TRBJ1-2	NA	once	TGTGCCAGCAGTTACCCATCGGACCGGAGCTATGGCCACACCTTC	CASSYPSDRSYGHTF
TRBV10-3	13	TRBJ1-5	NA	NA	TGTGCCATCAGTGAAGATGGGTTTCAGCCCCAGCATTTT	CAISEDGFQPQHF
TRBV4-2	17	TRBJ2-3	NA	NA	TGTGCCAGCAGCCCCTCGCAGGAGTTGGGTGGAACAGATACGCAGTATTTT	CASSPSQELGGTDTQYF
TRBV4-2	16	TRBJ2-3	TRBD1	many	TGTGCCAGCAGCCCCCCACAGGGGGTTAGCACAGATACGCAGTATTTT	CASSPPQGVSTDTQYF
TRBV7-9	15	TRBJ2-1	TRBD2	NA	TGTGCCAGCAGCTTACCTTGGACTAGCGGGAATGAGCAGTTCTTC	CASSLPWTSGNEQFF
TRBV9	16	TRBJ2-3	NA	NA	TGTGCCAGCAGCGTCCAAGGACGGGGGAGGACAGATACGCAGTATTTT	CASSVQGRGRTDTQYF
TRBV20-1	17	TRBJ2-6	NA	NA	TGCAGTGCTAGAGATCAACTGGGGGCCTCTGGGGCCAACGTCCTGACTTTC	CSARDQLGASGANVLTF
TRBV6-2/TRBV6-3	14	TRBJ2-3	TRBD2	NA	TGTGCCAGCAGTTACCTGGGACTAGCAAGTACGCAGTATTTT	CASSYLGLASTQYF
TRBV4-3	12	TRBJ2-1	NA	few	TGCGCCAGCAGCCAAGAAGGACTCGAGCAGTTCTTC	CASSQEGLEQFF
TRBV20-1	15	TRBJ1-6	NA	NA	TGCAGTGCTAGAGTCAGGGAGGGCTGGGATTCACCCCTCCACTTT	CSARVREGWDSPLHF
TRBV7-7	14	TRBJ2-1	NA	few	TGTGCTAGCAGCTTAGGGGGGCTTGGGAATGAGCAGTTCTTC	CASSLGGLGNEQFF
TRBV20-1	11	TRBJ2-5	NA	many	TGCAGTGCTAGGGCTCAAGAGACCCAGTACTTC	CSARAQETQYF
TRBV20-1	14	TRBJ2-7	TRBD2	NA	TGCAGTGCTAGAGGGGCGCGGGAGGCCTACGAGCAGTACTTC	CSARGAREAYEQYF
TRBV20-1	16	TRBJ2-7	TRBD1	NA	TGCAGTGCTGGAGCCTCCGGGACAGGGGGTCCCTACGAGCAGTACTTC	CSAGASGTGGPYEQYF
TRBV6-2/TRBV6-3	17	TRBJ2-1	TRBD2	NA	TGTGCCAGCACCACCACTAGCGGGGGAGCAGGGTACAATGAGCAGTTCTTC	CASTTTSGGAGYNEQFF
TRBV4-1	15	TRBJ1-4	NA	NA	TGCGCCAGCAGCCAAGTGGGCCTCGGAGGTGAAAAACTGTTTTTT	CASSQVGLGGEKLFF
TRBV4-2	17	TRBJ2-5	TRBD2	NA	TGTGCCAGCAGCCAAGATGGGGGACTAGCGGGGGAAGAGACCCAGTACTTC	CASSQDGGLAGEETQYF
TRBV6-5	14	TRBJ2-5	TRBD1	NA	TGTGCCAGCAGTTCCTACAGGGGGTACGAGACCCAGTACTTC	CASSSYRGYETQYF
TRBV7-9	14	TRBJ2-7	NA	NA	TGTGCCAGCAGCTTAACGACGGACTCGAAAGAGCAGTACTTC	CASSLTTDSKEQYF
TRBV15	14	TRBJ2-7	NA	many	TGTGCCACCAGCAGAGATCCAGGGGCCTACGAGCAGTACTTC	CATSRDPGAYEQYF
TRBV7-2	12	TRBJ1-2	NA	NA	TGTGCCAGCAGCTTTGATGTCACTGGCTACACCTTC	CASSFDVTGYTF
TRBV20-1	15	TRBJ2-4	NA	many	TGCAGTGCTCCTCTAGCCGCTCTAGCCAAAAACATTCAGTACTTC	CSAPLAALAKNIQYF
TRBV28	13	TRBJ2-1	TRBD2	NA	TGTGCCAGCAATCCGGCGGGGGACAATGAGCAGTTCTTC	CASNPAGDNEQFF
TRBV7-9	15	TRBJ2-3	NA	NA	TGTGCCAGCAGCTTAGGCGATCAAAGGGCAGATACGCAGTATTTT	CASSLGDQRADTQYF
TRBV20-1	17	TRBJ1-6	NA	NA	TGCAGTGCGCCGGAGCCTCGCAGGGTGACCTATAATTCACCCCTCCACTTT	CSAPEPRRVTYNSPLHF
TRBV4-3	14	TRBJ2-4	NA	few	TGCGCCAGCAGCCAGGGTACTGTAGGAAACATTCAGTACTTC	CASSQGTVGNIQYF
TRBV7-2	16	TRBJ2-7	NA	NA	TGTGCCAGCAGCCCACAAGGTGCGGGCGTCTCCTACGAGCAGTACTTC	CASSPQGAGVSYEQYF
TRBV20-1	14	TRBJ2-7	NA	NA	TGCAGTGCTAGAGATCAAGGCACCTCCTACGAGCAGTACTTC	CSARDQGTSYEQYF
TRBV10-3	16	TRBJ2-1	NA	many	TGTGCCATCAGTGAGTCGGCAGGGAGCTCCTACAATGAGCAGTTCTTC	CAISESAGSSYNEQFF
TRBV20-1	14	TRBJ2-3	NA	NA	TGCAGTGCCTCGGTGGGGGGGGCGATGGATACGCAGTATTTT	CSASVGGAMDTQYF
TRBV7-8	16	TRBJ2-4	NA	NA	TGTGCCAGCAGCTTTTGTGGTAGCGGAGCCAAAAACATTCAGTACTTC	CASSFCGSGAKNIQYF
TRBV10-3	16	TRBJ2-1	TRBD2	NA	TGTGCCATCAGTGCCGGCACTGCGGGGGGGGCCAATGAGCAGTTCTTC	CAISAGTAGGANEQFF
TRBV4-1	20	TRBJ2-1	TRBD2	few	TGCGCCAGCAGCCATCTCCCTAGTTGGCGGGGGGTACTCTCCTACAATGAGCAGTTCTTC	CASSHLPSWRGVLSYNEQFF
TRBV5-1	15	TRBJ2-5	NA	few	TGCGCCAGCAGCTTCCCCGGAGAGCCTCAAGAGACCCAGTACTTC	CASSFPGEPQETQYF
TRBV7-2	15	TRBJ1-1	NA	few	TGTGCCAGCAGCCTACCCGGGACGGAAGTCGACCGCGCTTTCTTT	CASSLPGTEVDRAFF
TRBV27	12	TRBJ2-5	NA	few	TGTGCCACCAAGGACATCCAAGAGACCCAGTACTTC	CATKDIQETQYF
TRBV6-6	14	TRBJ2-7	NA	few	TGTGCCAGCAGCACGGGCGGGACTCACTACGAGCAGTACTTC	CASSTGGTHYEQYF
TRBV7-7	13	TRBJ2-3	NA	NA	TGTGCTAGCAGCTGCCAGGGTAGGGATACGCAGTATTTT	CASSCQGRDTQYF